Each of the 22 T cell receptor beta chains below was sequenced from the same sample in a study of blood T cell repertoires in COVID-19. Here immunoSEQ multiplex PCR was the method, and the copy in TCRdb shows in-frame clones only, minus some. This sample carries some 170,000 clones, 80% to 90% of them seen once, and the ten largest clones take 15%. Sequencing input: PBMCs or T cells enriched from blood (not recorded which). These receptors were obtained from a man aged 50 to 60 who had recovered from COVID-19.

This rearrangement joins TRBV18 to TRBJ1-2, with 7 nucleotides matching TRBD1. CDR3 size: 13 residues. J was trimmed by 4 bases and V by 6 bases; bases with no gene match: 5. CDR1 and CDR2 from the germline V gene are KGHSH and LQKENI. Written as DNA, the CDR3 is TGTGCCAGCTCTGCGGACAGGCGCTATGGCTACACCTTC. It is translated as CASSADRRYGYTF.

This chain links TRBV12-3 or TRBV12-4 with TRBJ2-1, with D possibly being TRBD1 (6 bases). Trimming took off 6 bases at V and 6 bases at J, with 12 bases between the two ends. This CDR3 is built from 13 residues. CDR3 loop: CASRKGQPNEQFF. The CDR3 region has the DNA TGTGCCAGCAGAAAAGGACAGCCCAATGAGCAGTTCTTC.

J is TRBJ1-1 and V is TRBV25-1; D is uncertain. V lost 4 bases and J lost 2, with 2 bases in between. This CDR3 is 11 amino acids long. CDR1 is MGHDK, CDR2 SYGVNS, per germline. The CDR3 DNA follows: TGTGCCAGCAGTGTAAACACTGAAGCTTTCTTT. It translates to CASSVNTEAFF. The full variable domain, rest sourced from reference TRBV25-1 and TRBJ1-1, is EADIYQTPRYLVIGTGKKITLECSQTMGHDKMYWYQQDPGMELHLIHYSYGVNSTEKGDLSSESTVSRIRTEHFPLTLESARPSHTSQYLCASSVNTEAFFGQGTRLTVV.

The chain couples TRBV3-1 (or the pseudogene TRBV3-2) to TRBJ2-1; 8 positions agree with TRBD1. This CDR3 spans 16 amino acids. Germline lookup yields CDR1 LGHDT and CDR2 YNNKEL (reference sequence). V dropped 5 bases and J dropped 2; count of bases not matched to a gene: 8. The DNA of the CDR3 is TGTGCCAGCAGCGAAAGGCAGGACAGGGCCTACAATGAGCAGTTCTTC. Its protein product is CASSERQDRAYNEQFF.

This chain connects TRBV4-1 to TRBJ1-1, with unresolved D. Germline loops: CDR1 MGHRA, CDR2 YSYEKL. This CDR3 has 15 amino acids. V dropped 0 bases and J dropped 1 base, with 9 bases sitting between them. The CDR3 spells CASSQETVQNTEAFF. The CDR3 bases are TGCGCCAGCAGCCAAGAAACAGTACAGAACACTGAAGCTTTCTTT.

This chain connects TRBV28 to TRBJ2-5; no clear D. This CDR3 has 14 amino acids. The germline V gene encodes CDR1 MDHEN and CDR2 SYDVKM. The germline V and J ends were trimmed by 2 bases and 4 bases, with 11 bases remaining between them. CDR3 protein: CASSLIQNGETQYF. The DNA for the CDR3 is TGTGCCAGCAGTTTAATCCAAAACGGAGAGACCCAGTACTTC.

The CDR3 loop is CASSSTGGTEAFF. The CDR3 DNA follows: TGCGCCAGCAGCTCGACAGGCGGCACTGAAGCTTTCTTT. The chain uses TRBV10-1 and TRBJ1-1, with a tentative D call TRBD1 (6 bases). V was shortened by 6 bases and J by 4 bases, with 12 bases between the two germline ends. CDR1 is WNHNN, CDR2 SYGVQD, per germline (reference sequence). The CDR3 totals 13 residues.

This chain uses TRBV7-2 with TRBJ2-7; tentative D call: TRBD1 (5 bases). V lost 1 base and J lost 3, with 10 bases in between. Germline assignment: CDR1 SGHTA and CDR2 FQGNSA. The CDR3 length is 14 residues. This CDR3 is CASSLGLRVYEQYF. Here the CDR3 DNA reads TGTGCCAGCAGCTTAGGTCTCAGGGTCTACGAGCAGTACTTC. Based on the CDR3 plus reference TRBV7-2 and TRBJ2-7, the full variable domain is GAGVSQSPSNKVTEKGKDVELRCDPISGHTALYWYRQSLGQGLEFLIYFQGNSAPDKSGLPSDRFSAERTGGSVSTLTIQRTQQEDSAVYLCASSLGLRVYEQYFGPGTRLTVT.

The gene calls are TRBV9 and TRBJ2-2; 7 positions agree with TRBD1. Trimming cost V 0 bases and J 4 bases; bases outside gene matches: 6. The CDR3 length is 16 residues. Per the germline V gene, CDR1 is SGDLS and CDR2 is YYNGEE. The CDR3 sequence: CASSVVLGDSTGELFF. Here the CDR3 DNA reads TGTGCCAGCAGCGTAGTTCTGGGGGACAGCACCGGGGAGCTGTTTTTT.

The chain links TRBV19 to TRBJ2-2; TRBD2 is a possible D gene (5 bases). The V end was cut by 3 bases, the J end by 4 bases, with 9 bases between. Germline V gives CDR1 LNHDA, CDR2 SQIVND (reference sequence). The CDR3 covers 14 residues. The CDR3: CASSMEALTGELFF. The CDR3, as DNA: TGTGCCAGTAGTATGGAGGCCCTCACCGGGGAGCTGTTTTTT.

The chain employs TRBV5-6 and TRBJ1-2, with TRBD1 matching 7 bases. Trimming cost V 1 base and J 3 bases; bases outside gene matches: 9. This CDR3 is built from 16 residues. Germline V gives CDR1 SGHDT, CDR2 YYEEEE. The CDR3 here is CASSLNTGQAHYGYTF. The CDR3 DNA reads TGTGCCAGCAGCTTGAATACTGGACAGGCGCACTATGGCTACACCTTC. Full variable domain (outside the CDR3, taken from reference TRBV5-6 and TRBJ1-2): DAGVTQSPTHLIKTRGQQVTLRCSPKSGHDTVSWYQQALGQGPQFIFQYYEEEERQRGNFPDRFSGHQFPNYSSELNVNALLLGDSALYLCASSLNTGQAHYGYTFGSGTRLTVV.

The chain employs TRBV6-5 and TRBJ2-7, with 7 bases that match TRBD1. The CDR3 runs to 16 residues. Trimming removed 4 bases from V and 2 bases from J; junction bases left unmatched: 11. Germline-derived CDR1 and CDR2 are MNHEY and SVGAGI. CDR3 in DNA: TGTGCCAGCAGTTTCCAGGGGGAGACGAGAACCTACGAGCAGTACTTC. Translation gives CASSFQGETRTYEQYF.

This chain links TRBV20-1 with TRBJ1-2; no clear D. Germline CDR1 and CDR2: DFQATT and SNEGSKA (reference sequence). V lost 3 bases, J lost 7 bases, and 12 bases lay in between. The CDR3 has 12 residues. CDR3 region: CSASDRYGGYTF. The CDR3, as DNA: TGCAGTGCTAGTGACCGCTATGGTGGCTACACCTTC.

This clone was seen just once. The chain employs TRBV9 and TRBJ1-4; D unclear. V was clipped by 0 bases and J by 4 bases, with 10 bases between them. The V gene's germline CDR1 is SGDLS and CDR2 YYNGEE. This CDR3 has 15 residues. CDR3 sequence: CASSVVPEFNEKLFF. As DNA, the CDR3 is TGTGCCAGCAGCGTAGTGCCAGAATTTAATGAAAAACTGTTTTTT.

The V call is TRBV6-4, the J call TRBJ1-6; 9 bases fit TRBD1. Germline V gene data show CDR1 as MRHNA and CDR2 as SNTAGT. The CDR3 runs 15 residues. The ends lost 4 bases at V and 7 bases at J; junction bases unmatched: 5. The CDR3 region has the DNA TGTGCCAGCAGTGTCGACGGACAGGGGAATTCACCCCTCCACTTT. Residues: CASSVDGQGNSPLHF.

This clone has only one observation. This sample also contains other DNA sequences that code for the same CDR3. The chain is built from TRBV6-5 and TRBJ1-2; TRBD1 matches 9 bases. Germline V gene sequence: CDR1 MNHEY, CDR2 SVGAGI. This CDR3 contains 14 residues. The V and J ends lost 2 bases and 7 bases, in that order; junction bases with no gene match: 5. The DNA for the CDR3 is TGTGCCAGCAGTTACACAGGACAGGGGTCTGGCTACACCTTC. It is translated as CASSYTGQGSGYTF.

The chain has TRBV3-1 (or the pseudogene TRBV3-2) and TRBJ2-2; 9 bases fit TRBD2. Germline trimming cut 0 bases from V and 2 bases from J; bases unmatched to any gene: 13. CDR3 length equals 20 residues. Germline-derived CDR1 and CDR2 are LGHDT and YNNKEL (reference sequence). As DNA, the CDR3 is TGTGCCAGCAGCCAAGACAGGCGGGGGGGAACTCCACTAAACACCGGGGAGCTGTTTTTT. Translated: CASSQDRRGGTPLNTGELFF.

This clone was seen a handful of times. CDR3 sequence reads: CASSVRTGVGQYF. CDR3 in DNA: TGTGCCAGCAGCGTAAGGACAGGGGTGGGGCAGTACTTC. The rearrangement uses TRBV11-2 and TRBJ2-7, with 9 bases aligning to TRBD1. The CDR3 spans 13 residues. Looked up from germline, CDR1 is SGHAT and CDR2 is FQNNGV. V lost 5 bases, J lost 9 bases, and 8 bases stayed unmatched.

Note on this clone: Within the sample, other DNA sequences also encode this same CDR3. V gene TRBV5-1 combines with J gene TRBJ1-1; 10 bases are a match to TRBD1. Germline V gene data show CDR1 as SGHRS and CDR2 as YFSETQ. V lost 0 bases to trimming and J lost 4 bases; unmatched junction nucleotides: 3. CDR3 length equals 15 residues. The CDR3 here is CASSLEGQGGTEAFF. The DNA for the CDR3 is TGCGCCAGCAGCTTGGAAGGACAGGGGGGCACTGAAGCTTTCTTT.

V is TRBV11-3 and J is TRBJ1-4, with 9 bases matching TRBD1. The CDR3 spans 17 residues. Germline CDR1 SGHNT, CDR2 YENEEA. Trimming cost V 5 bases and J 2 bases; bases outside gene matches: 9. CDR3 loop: CASSHGQGIATNEKLFF. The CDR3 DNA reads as TGTGCCAGCAGCCATGGACAGGGGATAGCGACTAATGAAAAACTGTTTTTT.

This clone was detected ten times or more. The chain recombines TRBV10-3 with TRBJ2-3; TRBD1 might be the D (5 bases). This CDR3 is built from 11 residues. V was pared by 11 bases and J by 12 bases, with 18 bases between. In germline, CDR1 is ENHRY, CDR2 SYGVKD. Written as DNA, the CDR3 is TGTGCCGTAAGAAAAGGGGCTGACCAGTATTTT. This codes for CAVRKGADQYF.

This CDR3 is CASGQGFGNTIYF. Written as DNA, the CDR3 is TGCGCCAGCGGACAGGGTTTTGGCAACACCATATATTTT. The rearrangement uses TRBV5-1 and TRBJ1-3; 8 bases fit TRBD1. This CDR3 has 13 residues. V shed 7 bases and J 7 bases; nucleotides not matched to a gene: 7. CDR1 and CDR2 (germline): SGHRS, YFSETQ.